These 21 T cell receptor beta chains were all obtained from the same sample, sequenced in a study of T cell responses to AZD1222 COVID-19 vaccine. Only in-frame clones appear in the TCRdb table, and some are missing; sequencing was by immunoSEQ multiplex PCR. Here the sample spans approximately 190,000 clones, 92% being singletons. The input for sequencing was peripheral blood, taken on day 0 of AZD1222 vaccination. Receptors were obtained from an adult in good health.

This chain joins TRBV10-2 and TRBJ2-7, with 8 bases matching TRBD1. Per the germline V gene, CDR1 is WSHSY and CDR2 is SAAADI. The V segment lost 6 bases and the J segment 2 bases; nucleotides outside the gene matches: 6. The CDR3 extends over 14 amino acids. For the CDR3, the DNA is TGCGCCAGCAGCGGGGGACAGGTACCCTACGAGCAGTACTTC. It is translated as CASSGGQVPYEQYF.

This clone was picked up a small number of times. The gene calls are TRBV5-6 and TRBJ1-2; D is ambiguous. This CDR3 contains 13 residues. V shed 5 bases and J shed 7 bases, with 15 bases lying between them. Germline CDR1 is SGHDT and CDR2 is YYEEEE. The CDR3 DNA reads as TGTGCCAGCAGGGGTGAGAGGGTAGGTGGCTACACCTTC. Translated, it gives CASRGERVGGYTF.

V usage is TRBV18 and J usage is TRBJ1-4, with D unresolved. V shed 2 bases and J shed 2 bases, with 6 bases lying between them. The CDR3 is made up of 14 amino acids. CDR1 is KGHSH, CDR2 LQKENI, per germline. CDR3 region: CASSPERTNEKLFF. The CDR3 DNA is TGTGCCAGCTCACCAGAACGGACTAATGAAAAACTGTTTTTT. Full variable domain (outside the CDR3, taken from reference TRBV18 and TRBJ1-4): NAGVMQNPRHLVRRRGQEARLRCSPMKGHSHVYWYRQLPEEGLKFMVYLQKENIIDESGMPKERFSAEFPKEGPSILRIQQVVRGDSAAYFCASSPERTNEKLFFGSGTQLSVL.

This rearrangement joins TRBV10-3 to TRBJ1-5, with unresolved D. Germline CDR1 reads ENHRY; CDR2 reads SYGVKD. The CDR3 is 14 residues long. With 0 bases removed from V and 6 bases from J, the gap between germline ends came to 9 bases. CDR3 sequence (DNA): TGTGCCATCAGTGAGTCGGGTGGGAGTCAGCCCCAGCATTTT. It encodes CAISESGGSQPQHF.

V gene TRBV30 combines with J gene TRBJ1-2; D gene ambiguous. This CDR3 region has 11 residues. Germline CDR1 is GTSNPN and CDR2 is SVGIG (reference sequence). The V gene lost 5 bases and the J gene lost 5 bases, with 9 bases spanning the gap. CDR3 protein: CAWAVSYGYTF. CDR3 coding DNA: TGTGCCTGGGCAGTGTCATATGGCTACACCTTC.

The V gene is TRBV3-1 (or the pseudogene TRBV3-2), the J gene TRBJ1-2; D gene unclear. The CDR3 has 14 amino acids. V was shortened by 2 bases and J by 7 bases, with 14 bases between the two germline ends. Germline V gene sequence: CDR1 LGHDT, CDR2 YNNKEL (reference sequence). The CDR3 is CASSQSSDSGGYTF. The DNA of the CDR3 is TGTGCCAGCAGCCAATCTTCAGATTCGGGTGGCTACACCTTC.

This clone has a single count. An end of the junction does not agree with germline; a read error may underlie this. V and J are TRBV6-5 and TRBJ1-2; no firm D call. The CDR3 is made up of 12 amino acids. Germline loops: CDR1 MNHEY, CDR2 SVGAGI. CDR3 DNA: TGTGCCAGCAGTGACTCGAACTATGGCTACACCTTC. Amino acids: CASSDSNYGYTF.

This chain connects TRBV3-1 (or the pseudogene TRBV3-2) to TRBJ1-2, with D possibly TRBD1 on 5 matching bases. The V gene lost 1 base and the J gene lost 8 bases, with 14 bases spanning the gap. CDR3 length: 14 residues. Looked up from germline, CDR1 is LGHDT and CDR2 is YNNKEL (reference sequence). CDR3 residues: CASSQGKGVGGYTF. The CDR3 DNA reads as TGTGCCAGCAGCCAAGGAAAAGGGGTGGGAGGCTACACCTTC.

The rearrangement links TRBV3-1 (or the pseudogene TRBV3-2) to TRBJ1-4; TRBD1 is a possible D gene (5 bases). Trimming pared 0 bases from V and 7 bases from J, leaving 18 bases between. The CDR3 spans 17 residues. Germline V gene lookup returns CDR1 LGHDT and CDR2 YNNKEL (reference sequence). The CDR3 region has the DNA TGTGCCAGCAGCCAAGATGATATGCGGGGAAGGGGTGAAAAACTGTTTTTT. Amino acids: CASSQDDMRGRGEKLFF.

The V call is TRBV5-1, the J call TRBJ1-1, with D perhaps matching TRBD1 (6 bases). CDR1 and CDR2 from the germline V gene are SGHRS and YFSETQ. The CDR3 spans 14 residues. V was clipped by 0 bases and J by 5 bases, with 11 bases between them. The CDR3 region has the DNA TGCGCCAGCAGCTTGGTGGAAAGGGGGACTGAAGCTTTCTTT. Amino acids: CASSLVERGTEAFF.

V gene TRBV6-5 combines with J gene TRBJ1-2, with 7 nucleotides matching TRBD1. The CDR3 contains 14 residues. With V trimmed by 5 bases and J by 3 bases, 6 bases remained unmatched. From germline, CDR1 is MNHEY and CDR2 SVGAGI. CDR3 nucleotide sequence: TGTGCCAGCAGTATTCAGGGGGAGGACTATGGCTACACCTTC. Protein product: CASSIQGEDYGYTF.

The chain combines TRBV18 with TRBJ2-3; D is perhaps TRBD1 (6 bases). V lost 6 bases and J 3 bases, leaving 16 bases between the germline ends. In germline, CDR1 is KGHSH, CDR2 LQKENI. The CDR3 contains 15 residues. This chain's CDR3 is CASSTGTTQTDTQYF. CDR3 bases: TGTGCCAGCTCGACCGGGACAACACAAACAGATACGCAGTATTTT.

The chain combines TRBV5-1 with TRBJ2-3; 10 bases match TRBD2. The V gene's germline CDR1 is SGHRS and CDR2 YFSETQ. This CDR3 has 16 amino acids. J gave up 4 bases and V 4 bases, and 9 bases lay outside the gene matches. DNA for the CDR3: TGCGCCAGCAGCCTGGGTACTAGCGGGGTACCAGATACGCAGTATTTT. Its translation: CASSLGTSGVPDTQYF. The complete variable domain, with remaining parts taken from reference TRBV5-1 and TRBJ2-3, reads KAGVTQTPRYLIKTRGQQVTLSCSPISGHRSVSWYQQTPGQGLQFLFEYFSETQRNKGNFPGRFSGRQFSNSRSEMNVSTLELGDSALYLCASSLGTSGVPDTQYFGPGTRLTVL.

V is TRBV25-1 and J is TRBJ2-3; D is perhaps TRBD1 (5 bases). The CDR3 is made up of 15 amino acids. From germline, CDR1 is MGHDK and CDR2 SYGVNS. Trimming left V 1 base short and J 2 bases short, with 10 bases between. The CDR3 DNA sequence: TGTGCCAGCAGTGAATCTGGACACTACACAGATACGCAGTATTTT. Translation: CASSESGHYTDTQYF.

The V and J genes are TRBV7-2 and TRBJ2-7; D is unclear. Germline V CDR1 and CDR2: SGHTA, FQGNSA. This CDR3 has 16 amino acids. Trimming left V 1 base short and J 3 bases short, with 16 bases between. CDR3 amino acids: CASSLGSSAYDYEQYF. As DNA, the CDR3 is TGTGCCAGCAGCTTAGGGTCGAGCGCTTACGACTACGAGCAGTACTTC.

The chain links TRBV19 to TRBJ1-3; TRBD1 aligns across 9 bases. The CDR3 covers 14 residues. Trimming cost V 8 bases and J 2 bases; bases outside gene matches: 4. CDR1 and CDR2 from the germline V gene are LNHDA and SQIVND (reference sequence). As DNA, the CDR3 is TGTGCCAGTCGGACAGGGGCTACTGGAAACACCATATATTTT. It codes for CASRTGATGNTIYF.

This chain uses TRBV19 with TRBJ2-2; possible D gene TRBD2, 6 bases. The CDR3 length is 16 residues. CDR1 LNHDA and CDR2 SQIVND come from the germline V gene (reference sequence). Between the trimmed V and J ends, which lost 10 bases and 0 bases, there was a span of 18 bases. Here the CDR3 reads CATQRPSAANTGELFF. In DNA, the CDR3 is TGTGCCACCCAGAGGCCTAGCGCCGCGAACACCGGGGAGCTGTTTTTT.

The chain employs TRBV12-5 and TRBJ1-5; D unclear. The germline CDR1 and CDR2 sequences are LGHNT and FRNRAP. The CDR3 loop spans 16 amino acids. Trimming left V 1 base short and J 0 bases short, with 10 bases between. The CDR3 spells CASGLATGSSNQPQHF. CDR3 in DNA: TGTGCTAGTGGTTTGGCAACGGGGAGTAGCAATCAGCCCCAGCATTTT.

This chain links TRBV20-1 with TRBJ2-1; D may correspond to TRBD1 or TRBD2 (6 bases each). CDR1 is DFQATT and CDR2 is SNEGSKA in the germline V gene (reference sequence). Trimming took 3 bases from V and 9 from J, leaving 18 bases between them. This CDR3 spans 14 amino acids. CDR3 in amino acids: CSASLVRGLGEQFF. The DNA of the CDR3 is TGCAGTGCTAGTCTGGTCCGGGGGCTCGGTGAGCAGTTCTTC.

This chain uses TRBV6-1 with TRBJ1-3; 7 nucleotides agree with TRBD1. J lost 1 base, V lost 6 bases, and 3 bases had no gene match. CDR3 size: 14 residues. Germline V gene data show CDR1 as MNHNS and CDR2 as SASEGT. CDR3 residues: CASRLQGSGNTIYF. The DNA of the CDR3 is TGTGCCAGCAGGCTACAGGGGTCTGGAAACACCATATATTTT.

V and J are TRBV16 and TRBJ1-5; D may be TRBD1 (5 bases). Trimming removed 4 bases from V and 7 bases from J, with 17 bases in between. The CDR3 is 15 residues long. Germline lookup yields CDR1 KGHSY and CDR2 FQNENV. DNA for the CDR3: TGTGCCAGCAGCCCCGGGACCAAGGGTATCCAGCCCCAGCATTTT. Its protein product is CASSPGTKGIQPQHF. Full variable domain (rest looked up from reference TRBV16 and TRBJ1-5): GEEVAQTPKHLVRGEGQKAKLYCAPIKGHSYVFWYQQVLKNEFKFLISFQNENVFDETGMPKERFSAKCLPNSPCSLEIQATKLEDSAVYFCASSPGTKGIQPQHFGDGTRLSIL.